Given below is one T cell receptor beta chain in context. Noted time point: recipient sample about 28 days before transplant, after cytoreduction. Clones were sequenced by immunoSEQ multiplex PCR, and TCRdb holds only the in-frame ones, with some missing. The table lists some 30,000 clones, around 80% of them singletons. The source of the sample is a study of T cell clonotyping in hematopoietic cell transplantation. The CDR3 has 12 amino acids. Germline V CDR1 and CDR2: GTSNPN, SVGIG (reference sequence). V was clipped by 0 bases and J by 7 bases, with 7 bases between them. The rearrangement links TRBV30 to TRBJ1-5, with D unresolved. The origin of this receptor is a woman in her thirties with chronic myeloid leukemia. Some clones in this sample may be carry-over from other donors' samples. Here the sequenced sample was peripheral blood mononuclear cells, taken before stem cell transplant. CDR3 in DNA: TGTGCCTGGAGTGTAAATTGGCAGCCCCAGCATTTT. As protein: CAWSVNWQPQHF.